This TCR beta chain was retrieved from a study of T-cell memory formation after mild COVID-19. As for the study in general: Clustering of TCRs was largely donor specific. Study-wide results and caveats: Contracting CD4+ clones sat mainly in CM and EM; CD8+ in EMRA. Among clones contracting day 15 to 85, CD4/CD8 was balanced, whereas later expanders leaned CD4+.

Researchers used 5'RACE with constant-segment primers to make TCR alpha and TCR beta cDNA libraries that carry sample barcodes and UMIs. Each CDR3 protein is one row after TCRdb ran MiXCR on the 5' RACE reads. The table records around 300,000 distinct CDR3 sequences, approximately 13% of them present only once. Many counts were recorded for this clonotype. The antigen is unknown. CDR3 length: 14 residues. V lost 5 bases to trimming and J lost 4 bases, with 13 bases between them. Looked up from germline, CDR1 is LGHNA and CDR2 is YSLEER. The TCR was taken from a young man who had mild COVID-19 (a few samples of this study predate the infection). Cell type and time point are not known. Sequenced: PBMCs or a T cell subset sorted from them (not recorded which). V is TRBV4-3 and J is TRBJ2-3; the D gene is possibly TRBD2 (6 bases). CDR3 nucleotide sequence: TGCGCCAGCAGCTCGGGACGGGAGCCAGATACGCAGTATTTT. Its translation: CASSSGREPDTQYF.